This entry features one T cell receptor beta chain sequence. The data stem from a study of blood T cell repertoires in COVID-19. Study details: The origin of the acute and convalescent COVID-19 samples was the United States, Italy and Spain. Sample material is recorded as cDNA or gDNA derived from T cells, B-cell-depleted T cells, or PBMCs.

The germline gives CDR1 LGHNA, CDR2 YSLEER. There are 15 residues in the CDR3. V was cut by 1 base and J by 8 bases, with 17 bases left in between. Authors' methods: Estimation of nucleated cell counts relied on the amplification of reference gene primers. The method was immunoSEQ multiplex PCR; TCRdb's version includes in-frame clones alone and lacks a portion of them. D and trimming were read from the DNA, whereas the V and J calls and clone size are those reported in that table. The data show about 220,000 clones, 65% to 85% seen once. This clonotype originated in a woman in her fifties or sixties with acute or convalescent COVID-19. The specimen was peripheral blood. The J gene is TRBJ1-2, the V gene TRBV4-3, with no clear D. CDR3 DNA sequence: TGCGCCAGCAGCCAAGGCATACAGCCGGGAACCGGCTACACCTTC. Its translation is CASSQGIQPGTGYTF.